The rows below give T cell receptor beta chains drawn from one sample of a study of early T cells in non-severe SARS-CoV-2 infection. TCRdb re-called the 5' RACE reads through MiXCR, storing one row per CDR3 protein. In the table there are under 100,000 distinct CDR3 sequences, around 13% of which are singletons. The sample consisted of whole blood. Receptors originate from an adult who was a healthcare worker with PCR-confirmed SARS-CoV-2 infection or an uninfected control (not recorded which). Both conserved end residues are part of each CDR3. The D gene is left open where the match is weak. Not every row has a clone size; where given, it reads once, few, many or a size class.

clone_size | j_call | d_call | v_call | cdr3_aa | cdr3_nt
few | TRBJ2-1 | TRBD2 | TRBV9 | CASSVVRGAVEQFF | TGTGCCAGCAGCGTAGTGCGGGGGGCCGTTGAGCAGTTCTTC
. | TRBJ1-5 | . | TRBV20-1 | CSASYTGGNQPQHF | TGCAGTGCTTCATATACAGGCGGAAATCAGCCCCAGCATTTT
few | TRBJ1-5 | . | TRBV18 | CASSNQGTPNGQPQHF | TGTGCCAGCTCAAACCAAGGGACCCCCAACGGTCAGCCCCAGCATTTT
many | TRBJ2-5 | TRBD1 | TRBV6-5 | CASSYRGSQETQYF | TGTGCCAGCAGCTACAGGGGTAGCCAAGAGACCCAGTACTTC
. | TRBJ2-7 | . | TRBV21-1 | CASSKVGQGRSYEQYF | TGTGCCAGCAGCAAAGTCGGACAGGGTAGGTCCTACGAGCAGTACTTC
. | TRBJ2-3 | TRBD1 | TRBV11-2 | CATQGARTDTQYF | TGTGCCACCCAGGGGGCGCGGACAGATACGCAGTATTTT
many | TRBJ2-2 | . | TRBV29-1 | CSARPNRAGELFF | TGCAGCGCGCGGCCGAACAGGGCCGGGGAGCTGTTTTTT
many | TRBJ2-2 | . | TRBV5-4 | CASSLGGLNTGELFF | TGTGCCAGCAGCTTGGGGGGTTTGAACACCGGGGAGCTGTTTTTT
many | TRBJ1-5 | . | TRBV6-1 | CASSSPGGNQPQHF | TGTGCCAGCAGTTCCCCGGGGGGCAATCAGCCCCAGCATTTT
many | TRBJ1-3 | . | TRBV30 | CAWSSWGGSSGNTIYF | TGTGCCTGGAGTTCATGGGGTGGCAGCTCTGGAAACACCATATATTTT
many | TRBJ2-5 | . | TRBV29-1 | CSVKDSRETQYF | TGCAGCGTTAAGGACAGCCGTGAGACCCAGTACTTC
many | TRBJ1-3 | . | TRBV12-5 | CASGLDRQGLGGGNTIYF | TGTGCTAGTGGTTTGGACAGGCAGGGGTTGGGCGGTGGAAACACCATATATTTT
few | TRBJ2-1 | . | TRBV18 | CASSPVGSNEQFF | TGTGCCAGCTCACCAGTGGGCTCCAATGAGCAGTTCTTC
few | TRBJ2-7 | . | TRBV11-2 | CASSFILGVSDEQYF | TGTGCCAGCAGCTTTATCCTCGGGGTCTCGGATGAGCAGTACTTC
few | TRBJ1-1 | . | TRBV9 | CASSVGLPREAFF | TGTGCCAGCAGCGTGGGACTTCCAAGGGAAGCTTTCTTT
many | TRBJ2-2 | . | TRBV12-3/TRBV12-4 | CASSSRAGELFF | TGTGCCAGCAGTAGTCGCGCCGGGGAGCTGTTTTTT
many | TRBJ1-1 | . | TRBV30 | CACSREKDTEAFF | TGTGCCTGCTCACGGGAGAAGGACACTGAAGCTTTCTTT
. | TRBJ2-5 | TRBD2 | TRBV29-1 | CSVGTNQETQYF | TGCAGCGTGGGGACTAACCAAGAGACCCAGTACTTC
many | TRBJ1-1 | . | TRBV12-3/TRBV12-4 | CASSLVQGTDTEAFF | TGTGCCAGCAGTTTAGTACAGGGCACGGACACTGAAGCTTTCTTT
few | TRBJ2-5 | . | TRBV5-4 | CASSRHGETQYF | TGTGCCAGCAGCCGCCACGGAGAGACCCAGTACTTC
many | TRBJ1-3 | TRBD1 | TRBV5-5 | CASHDRGPSGNTIYF | TGTGCCAGCCATGACAGGGGTCCCTCTGGAAACACCATATATTTT
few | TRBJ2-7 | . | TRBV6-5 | CASSYSDSSEQYF | TGTGCCAGCAGTTACTCGGACAGTTCCGAGCAGTACTTC
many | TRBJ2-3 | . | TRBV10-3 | CAIREGDTQYF | TGTGCCATCAGGGAGGGAGATACGCAGTATTTT
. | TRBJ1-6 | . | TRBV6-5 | CASRRGGDRQNSPLHF | TGTGCCAGCAGGCGCGGGGGCGACAGACAAAATTCACCCCTCCACTTT
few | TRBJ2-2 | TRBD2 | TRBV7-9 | CASGGLAANTGELFF | TGTGCCAGCGGGGGACTAGCGGCGAACACCGGGGAGCTGTTTTTT
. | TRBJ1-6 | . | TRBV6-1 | CASSEQTSYNSPLHF | TGTGCCAGCAGTGAACAGACCTCCTATAATTCACCCCTCCACTTT